The T cell receptor (beta chain) described here comes from a study of vaccination and CD4 T cells after COVID-19. Study-wide results and caveats: Early timepoints after natural infection were not analyzed in these convalescent patients. Analysis of convalescent patients found that 304 of 307 vaccine-specific clones were spike mono-reactive.

Treatment: roughly 11-day PBMC culture with coronavirus spike peptide pools or control peptides (ViraFEST assay). The unexposed donor's CD4+ T cells were collected before the COVID-19 pandemic (2011-2018). SARS-CoV-2 S/N and four cold-coronavirus spikes were used to probe unexposed-donor CD4+ T cells, cells permitting. This clonotype was seen a few times. As yet, its antigen is unknown. Cultured CD4+ T-cell DNA underwent Oncomine TCR Beta short-read sequencing. MiXCR was run by TCRdb on the PCR reads, yielding one entry per CDR3 protein. The table lists around 1,500 distinct CDR3 sequences, roughly 11% of them singletons. CDR1 is WSHSY and CDR2 is SAAADI in the germline V gene. V gave up 10 bases and J gave up 2 bases; unmatched junction bases: 3. The CDR3 loop spans 13 amino acids.

The sample taken for sequencing was CD4+ T cells from blood, cultured in vitro. This TCR was recovered from a human donor in good health. The chain is built from TRBV10-2 and TRBJ2-7; TRBD2 matches 12 bases. In DNA, the CDR3 is TGCGCCACCCGACTAGCGGGGGCCTACGAGCAGTACTTC. Amino acids: CATRLAGAYEQYF.